This TCR beta chain stems from a study of T cell repertoires in cytomegalovirus infection. Study findings and constraints: Dominating the ex vivo response were HLA-C-restricted CMV-specific TCR beta clonotypes.

TCRdb fed the reads into MiXCR, producing one record per CDR3 protein. The sample has approximately 630,000 distinct CDR3 sequences, roughly 26% seen once. CDR1 and CDR2 (germline): SQVTM, ANQGSEA. V lost 4 bases and J 1 base, leaving 16 bases between the germline ends. The CDR3 is 15 amino acids. As to this clonotype: Its cognate antigen is unknown.

This chain joins TRBV29-1 and TRBJ1-2; TRBD1 might be the D (6 bases). The source of this sequence is a human donor in good health (CMV status not recorded). Some clones in this sample may be carry-over from other donors' samples. Sequences were obtained from CD8+ T cells from PBMCs. Here the CDR3 reads CSVVQGTGSNYGYTF. CDR3 coding DNA: TGCAGCGTTGTGCAGGGGACTGGGAGTAACTATGGCTACACCTTC. The variable domain in full, completed from reference TRBV29-1 and TRBJ1-2, reads SAVISQKPSRDICQRGTSLTIQCQVDSQVTMMFWYRQQPGQSLTLIATANQGSEATYESGFVIDKFPISRPNLTFSTLTVSNMSPEDSSIYLCSVVQGTGSNYGYTFGSGTRLTVV.